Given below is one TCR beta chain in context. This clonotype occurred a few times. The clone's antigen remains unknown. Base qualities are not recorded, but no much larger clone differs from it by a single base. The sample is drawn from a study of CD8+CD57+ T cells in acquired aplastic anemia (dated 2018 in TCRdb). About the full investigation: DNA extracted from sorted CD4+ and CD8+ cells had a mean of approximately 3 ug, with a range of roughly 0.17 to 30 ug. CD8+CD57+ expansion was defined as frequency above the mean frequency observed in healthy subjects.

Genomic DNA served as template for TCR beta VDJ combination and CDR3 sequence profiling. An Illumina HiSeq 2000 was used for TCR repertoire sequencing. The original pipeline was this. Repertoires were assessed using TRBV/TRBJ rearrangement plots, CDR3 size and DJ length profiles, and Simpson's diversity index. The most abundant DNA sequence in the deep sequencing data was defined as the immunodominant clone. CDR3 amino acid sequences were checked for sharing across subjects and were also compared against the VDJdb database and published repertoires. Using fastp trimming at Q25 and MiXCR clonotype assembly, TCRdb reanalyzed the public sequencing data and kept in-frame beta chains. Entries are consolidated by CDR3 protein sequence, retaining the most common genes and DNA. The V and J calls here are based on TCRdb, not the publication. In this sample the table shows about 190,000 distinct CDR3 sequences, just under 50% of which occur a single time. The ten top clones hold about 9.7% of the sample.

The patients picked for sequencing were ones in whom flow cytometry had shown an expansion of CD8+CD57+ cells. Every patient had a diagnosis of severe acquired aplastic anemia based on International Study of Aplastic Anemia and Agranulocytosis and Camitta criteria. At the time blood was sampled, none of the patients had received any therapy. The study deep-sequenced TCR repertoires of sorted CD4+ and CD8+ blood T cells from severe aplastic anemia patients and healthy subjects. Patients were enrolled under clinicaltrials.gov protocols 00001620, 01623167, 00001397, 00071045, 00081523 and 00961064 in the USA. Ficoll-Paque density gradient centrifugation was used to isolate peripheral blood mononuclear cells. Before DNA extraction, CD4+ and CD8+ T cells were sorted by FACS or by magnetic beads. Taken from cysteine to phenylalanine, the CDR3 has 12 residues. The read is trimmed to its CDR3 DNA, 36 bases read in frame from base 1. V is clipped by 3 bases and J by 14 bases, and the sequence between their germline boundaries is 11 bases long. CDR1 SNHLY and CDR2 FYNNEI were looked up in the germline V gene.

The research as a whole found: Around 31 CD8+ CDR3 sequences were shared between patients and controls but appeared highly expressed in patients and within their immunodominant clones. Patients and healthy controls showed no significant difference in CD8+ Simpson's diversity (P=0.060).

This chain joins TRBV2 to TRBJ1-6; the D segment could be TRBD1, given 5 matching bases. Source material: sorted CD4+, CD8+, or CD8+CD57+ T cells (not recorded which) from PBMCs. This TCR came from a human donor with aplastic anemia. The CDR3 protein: CASSEIGAALHF. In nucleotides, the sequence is TGTGCCAGCAGTGAGATCGGGGCGGCCCTCCACTTT. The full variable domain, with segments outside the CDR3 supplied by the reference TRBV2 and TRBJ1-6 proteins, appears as EPEVTQTPSHQVTQMGQEVILRCVPISNHLYFYWYRQILGQKVEFLVSFYNNEISEKSEIFDDQFSVERPDGSNFTLKIRSTKLEDSAMYFCASSEIGAALHFGNGTRLTVT.